This T cell receptor (beta chain) was found in a study of T cells in Graves' hyperthyroidism and ophthalmopathy. The length of the CDR3 is 14 residues. Looked up from germline, CDR1 is DFQATT and CDR2 is SNEGSKA (reference sequence). V lost 5 bases and J lost 5; bases outside the gene matches: 9. Researchers took RNA transcripts and amplified the TCR beta CDR3 regions from them. During a first-round RT-PCR of the TCR CDR3, the HTBI primer set was used. TCRdb reprocessed the multiplex PCR reads with MiXCR, giving one entry per CDR3 protein. This table has about 740,000 distinct CDR3 sequences, 14% appearing once. This clonotype was recorded at least ten times. Its antigen remains unidentified. The study, taken as a whole, reports: Using 13 V-J features, a model discriminated ophthalmopathy from stable hyperthyroidism.

The sample consisted of blood. V and J are TRBV20-1 and TRBJ2-1, with 7 bases that match TRBD2. The source of this sequence is a woman younger than 30 with Graves' hyperthyroidism. The CDR3 reads CSASSGTTNNEQFF. The CDR3 DNA reads as TGCAGTGCTTCCTCCGGGACTACCAACAATGAGCAGTTCTTC.